The sequence of this TCR beta chain was determined in a study of OX40 agonist ivuxolimab in advanced cancers. Whole-study context: Patients were treated with ivuxolimab, an agonistic anti-OX40 (CD134) antibody. Study observations and caveats: The study observed clonal expansion of CD4+ and CD8+ blood T cells by week 6 at 0.1 to 3.0 mg/kg.

Of note for this clone: Its antigen is unknown.

Germline V gene data show CDR1 as MGHRA and CDR2 as YSYEKL. The CDR3 totals 17 residues. Between the trimmed V and J ends, which lost 1 base and 7 bases, there was a span of 17 bases. Sequencing was performed with immunoSEQ multiplex PCR; in TCRdb, only in-frame clones are kept and a portion is missing. The sample has around 67,000 clones, about 90% seen once. The clonotype originates from an adult with an advanced solid tumor such as melanoma, head and neck, liver or kidney cancer. The chain employs TRBV4-1 and TRBJ1-6; D may be TRBD1 (6 bases). Sequenced here: CD4+ or CD8+ T cells sorted from blood, sampled in a trial of the OX40 agonist ivuxolimab. The CDR3 coding sequence is TGCGCCAGCAGCCAAGGGTTCCGACGACAGGAAAATTCACCCCTCCACTTT. It codes for CASSQGFRRQENSPLHF.